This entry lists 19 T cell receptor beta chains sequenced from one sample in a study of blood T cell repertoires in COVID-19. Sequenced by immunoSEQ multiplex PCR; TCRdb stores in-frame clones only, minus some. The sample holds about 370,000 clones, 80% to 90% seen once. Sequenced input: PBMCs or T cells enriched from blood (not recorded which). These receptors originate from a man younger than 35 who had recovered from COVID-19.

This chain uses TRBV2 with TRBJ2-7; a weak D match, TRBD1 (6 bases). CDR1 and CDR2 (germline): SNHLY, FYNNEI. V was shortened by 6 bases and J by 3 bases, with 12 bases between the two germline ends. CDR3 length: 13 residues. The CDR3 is CASSLDRNYEQYF. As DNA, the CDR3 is TGTGCCAGCAGCTTGGACAGAAACTACGAGCAGTACTTC.

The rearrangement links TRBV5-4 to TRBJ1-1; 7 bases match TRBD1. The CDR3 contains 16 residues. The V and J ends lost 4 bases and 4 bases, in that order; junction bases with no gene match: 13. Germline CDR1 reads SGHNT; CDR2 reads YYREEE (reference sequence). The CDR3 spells CASSEGARKSSTEAFF. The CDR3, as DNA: TGTGCCAGCAGCGAGGGGGCGCGTAAAAGCAGCACTGAAGCTTTCTTT.

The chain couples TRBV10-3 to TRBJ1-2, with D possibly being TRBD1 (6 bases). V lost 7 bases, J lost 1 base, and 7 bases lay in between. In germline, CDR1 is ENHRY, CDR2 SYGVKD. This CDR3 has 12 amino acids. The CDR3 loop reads CAIMDSNYGYTF. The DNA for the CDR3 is TGTGCCATCATGGACAGTAACTATGGCTACACCTTC.

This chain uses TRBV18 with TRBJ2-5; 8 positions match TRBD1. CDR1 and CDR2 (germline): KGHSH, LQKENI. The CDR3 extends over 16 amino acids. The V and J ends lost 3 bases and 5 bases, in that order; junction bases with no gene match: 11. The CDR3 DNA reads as TGTGCCAGCTCACCGAACGCAGGGGGCGCGAGGGAGACCCAGTACTTC. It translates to CASSPNAGGARETQYF.

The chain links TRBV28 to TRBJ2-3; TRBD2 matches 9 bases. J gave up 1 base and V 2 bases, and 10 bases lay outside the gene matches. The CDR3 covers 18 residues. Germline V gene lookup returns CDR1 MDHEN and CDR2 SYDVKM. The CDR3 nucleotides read TGTGCCAGCAGTTTAGCCAAAGCGGGAGGATATGGCACAGATACGCAGTATTTT. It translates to CASSLAKAGGYGTDTQYF. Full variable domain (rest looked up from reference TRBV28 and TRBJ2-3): DVKVTQSSRYLVKRTGEKVFLECVQDMDHENMFWYRQDPGLGLRLIYFSYDVKMKEKGDIPEGYSVSREKKERFSLILESASTNQTSMYLCASSLAKAGGYGTDTQYFGPGTRLTVL.

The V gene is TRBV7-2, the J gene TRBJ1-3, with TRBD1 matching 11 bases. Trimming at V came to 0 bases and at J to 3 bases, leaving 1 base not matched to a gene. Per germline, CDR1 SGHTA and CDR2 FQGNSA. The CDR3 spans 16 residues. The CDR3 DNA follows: TGTGCCAGCAGCTTAGCGGGACAGGGGGTTGGAAACACCATATATTTT. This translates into CASSLAGQGVGNTIYF.

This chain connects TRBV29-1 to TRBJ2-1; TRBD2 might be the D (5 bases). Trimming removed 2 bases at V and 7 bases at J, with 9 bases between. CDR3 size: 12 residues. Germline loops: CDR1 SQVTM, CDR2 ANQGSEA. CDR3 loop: CSVEKRGNEQFF. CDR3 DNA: TGCAGCGTTGAAAAACGGGGAAATGAGCAGTTCTTC.

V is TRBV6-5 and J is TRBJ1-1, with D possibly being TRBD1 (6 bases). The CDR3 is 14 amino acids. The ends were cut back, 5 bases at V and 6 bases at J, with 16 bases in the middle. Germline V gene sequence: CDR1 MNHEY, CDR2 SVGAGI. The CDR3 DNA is TGTGCCAGCAGTCCCGTGCGGGGGGCCGCTGAAGCTTTCTTT. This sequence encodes CASSPVRGAAEAFF.

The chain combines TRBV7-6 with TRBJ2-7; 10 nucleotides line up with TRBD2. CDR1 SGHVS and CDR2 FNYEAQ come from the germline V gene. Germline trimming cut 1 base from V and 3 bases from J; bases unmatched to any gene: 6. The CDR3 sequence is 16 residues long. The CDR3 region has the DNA TGTGCCAGCAGCTTAGGTAGCGGGAGGTTCCTCTACGAGCAGTACTTC. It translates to CASSLGSGRFLYEQYF.

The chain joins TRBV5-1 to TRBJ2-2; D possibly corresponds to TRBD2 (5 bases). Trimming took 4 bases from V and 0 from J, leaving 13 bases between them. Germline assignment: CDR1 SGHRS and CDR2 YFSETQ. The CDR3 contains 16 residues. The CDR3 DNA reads TGCGCCAGCAGCCGTCCGACTAATTCGAACACCGGGGAGCTGTTTTTT. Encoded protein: CASSRPTNSNTGELFF.

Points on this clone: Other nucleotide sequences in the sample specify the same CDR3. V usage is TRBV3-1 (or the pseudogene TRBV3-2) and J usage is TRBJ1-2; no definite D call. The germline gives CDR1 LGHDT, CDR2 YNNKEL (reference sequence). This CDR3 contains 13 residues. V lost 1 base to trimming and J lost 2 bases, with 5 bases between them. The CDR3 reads CASSQALNYGYTF. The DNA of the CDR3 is TGTGCCAGCAGCCAAGCATTGAACTATGGCTACACCTTC.

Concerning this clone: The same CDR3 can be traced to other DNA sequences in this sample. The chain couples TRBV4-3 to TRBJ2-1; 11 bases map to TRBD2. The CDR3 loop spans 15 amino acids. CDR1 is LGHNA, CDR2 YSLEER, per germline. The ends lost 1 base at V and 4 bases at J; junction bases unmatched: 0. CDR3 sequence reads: CASSQGLAGYNEQFF. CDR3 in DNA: TGCGCCAGCAGCCAAGGACTAGCGGGATACAATGAGCAGTTCTTC.

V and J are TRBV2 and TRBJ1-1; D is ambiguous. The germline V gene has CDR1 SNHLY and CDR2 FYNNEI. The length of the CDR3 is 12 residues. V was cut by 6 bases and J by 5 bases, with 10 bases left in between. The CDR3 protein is CASRGEGTEAFF. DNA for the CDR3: TGTGCCAGCAGAGGAGAGGGAACTGAAGCTTTCTTT.

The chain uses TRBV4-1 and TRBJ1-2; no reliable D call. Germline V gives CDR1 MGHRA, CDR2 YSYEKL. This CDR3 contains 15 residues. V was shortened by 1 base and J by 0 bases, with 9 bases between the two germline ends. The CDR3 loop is CASSQGLTTNYGYTF. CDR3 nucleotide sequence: TGCGCCAGCAGCCAAGGCCTGACAACTAACTATGGCTACACCTTC.

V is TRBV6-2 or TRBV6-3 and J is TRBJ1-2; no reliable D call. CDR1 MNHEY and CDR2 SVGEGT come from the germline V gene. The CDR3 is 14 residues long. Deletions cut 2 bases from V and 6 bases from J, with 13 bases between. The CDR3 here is CASSYRGGPHGYTF. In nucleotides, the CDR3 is TGTGCCAGCAGTTACCGGGGAGGGCCCCATGGCTACACCTTC.

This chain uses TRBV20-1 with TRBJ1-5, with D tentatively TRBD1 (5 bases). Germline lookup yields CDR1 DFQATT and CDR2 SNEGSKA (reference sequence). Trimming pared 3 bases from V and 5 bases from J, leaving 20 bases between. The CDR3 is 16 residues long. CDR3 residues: CSASDSETYLYQPQHF. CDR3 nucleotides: TGCAGTGCTAGTGACAGCGAAACATACCTCTATCAGCCCCAGCATTTT.

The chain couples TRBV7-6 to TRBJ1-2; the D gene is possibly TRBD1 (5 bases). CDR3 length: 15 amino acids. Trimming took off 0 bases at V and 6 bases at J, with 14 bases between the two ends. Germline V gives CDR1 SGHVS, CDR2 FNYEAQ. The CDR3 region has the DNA TGTGCCAGCAGCTTAGCGCTGGGACTAGGGGATGGCTACACCTTC. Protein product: CASSLALGLGDGYTF.

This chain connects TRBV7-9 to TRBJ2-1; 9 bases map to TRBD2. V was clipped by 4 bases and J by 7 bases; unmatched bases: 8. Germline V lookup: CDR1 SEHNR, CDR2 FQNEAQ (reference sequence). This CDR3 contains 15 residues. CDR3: CASSSGLAGINEQFF. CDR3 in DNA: TGTGCCAGCAGCTCGGGACTAGCCGGTATAAATGAGCAGTTCTTC. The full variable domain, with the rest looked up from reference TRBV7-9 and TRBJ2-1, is DTGVSQNPRHKITKRGQNVTFRCDPISEHNRLYWYRQTLGQGPEFLTYFQNEAQLEKSRLLSDRFSAERPKGSFSTLEIQRTEQGDSAMYLCASSSGLAGINEQFFGPGTRLTVL.

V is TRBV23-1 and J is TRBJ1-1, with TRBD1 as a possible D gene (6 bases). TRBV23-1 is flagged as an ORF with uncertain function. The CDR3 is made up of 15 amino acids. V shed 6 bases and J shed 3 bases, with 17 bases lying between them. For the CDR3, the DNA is TGCGCCAGCAGGCACAGGGTGGTTATGGACACTGAAGCTTTCTTT. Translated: CASRHRVVMDTEAFF.